This T cell receptor (beta chain) was observed in a study of cytomegalovirus exposure and HLA in healthy donors. Study findings and constraints: In a later analysis, at a false discovery rate of 0.05, under 20,000 TCR beta sequences were associated with HLA alleles.

In germline, CDR1 is SGHRS, CDR2 YFSETQ. The CDR3 is 15 residues long. The V gene lost 2 bases and the J gene lost 5 bases, with 13 bases spanning the gap. In regard to this clone: The target antigen is unknown.

PCR amplification relied on 60 Vbeta primers (plus 13 Jbeta primers). Sequencing was performed with immunoSEQ multiplex PCR; in TCRdb, only in-frame clones are kept and a portion is missing. The sample has about 120,000 clones; less than 85% are singletons. Material: PBMCs. The chain has TRBV5-1 and TRBJ2-2; D perhaps matches TRBD1 (6 bases). The source of this sequence is a male donor in good health and CMV-seronegative. The CDR3 loop reads CASSLFSGETGELFF. DNA of the CDR3: TGCGCCAGCAGCTTATTTTCAGGGGAAACCGGGGAGCTGTTTTTT.